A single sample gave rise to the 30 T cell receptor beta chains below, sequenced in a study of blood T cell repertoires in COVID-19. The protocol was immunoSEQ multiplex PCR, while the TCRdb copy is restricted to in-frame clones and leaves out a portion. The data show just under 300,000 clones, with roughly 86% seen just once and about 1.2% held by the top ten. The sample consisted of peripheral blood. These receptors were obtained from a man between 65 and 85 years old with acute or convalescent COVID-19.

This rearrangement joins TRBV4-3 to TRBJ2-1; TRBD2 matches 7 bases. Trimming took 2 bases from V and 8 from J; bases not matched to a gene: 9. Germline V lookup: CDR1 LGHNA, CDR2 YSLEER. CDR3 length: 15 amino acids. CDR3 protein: CASSQFWDYADEQFF. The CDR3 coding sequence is TGCGCCAGCAGCCAATTCTGGGACTACGCCGATGAGCAGTTCTTC.

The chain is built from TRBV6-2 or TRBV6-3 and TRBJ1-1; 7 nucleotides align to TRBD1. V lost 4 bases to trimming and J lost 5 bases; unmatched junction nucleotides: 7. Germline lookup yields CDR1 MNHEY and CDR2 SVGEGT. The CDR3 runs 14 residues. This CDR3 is CASSFTRGLTEAFF. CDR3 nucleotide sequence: TGTGCCAGCAGTTTCACAAGGGGGCTGACTGAAGCTTTCTTT.

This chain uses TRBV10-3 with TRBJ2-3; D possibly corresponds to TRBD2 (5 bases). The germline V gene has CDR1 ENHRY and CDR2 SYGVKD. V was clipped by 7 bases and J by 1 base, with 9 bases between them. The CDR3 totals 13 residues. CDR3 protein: CAINSGGTDTQYF. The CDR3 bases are TGTGCCATCAACAGCGGAGGCACAGATACGCAGTATTTT.

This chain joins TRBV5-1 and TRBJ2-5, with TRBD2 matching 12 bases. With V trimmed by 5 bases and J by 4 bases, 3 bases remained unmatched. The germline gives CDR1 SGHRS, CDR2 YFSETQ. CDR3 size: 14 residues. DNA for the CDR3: TGCGCCAGCAGTCCGGGACTAGCGGGAGAGACCCAGTACTTC. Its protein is CASSPGLAGETQYF.

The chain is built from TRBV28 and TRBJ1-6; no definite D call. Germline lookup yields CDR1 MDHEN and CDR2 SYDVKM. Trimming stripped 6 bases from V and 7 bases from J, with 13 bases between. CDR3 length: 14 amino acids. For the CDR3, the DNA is TGTGCCAGCAGCGTCCCCAATCAGAATTCACCCCTCCACTTT. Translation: CASSVPNQNSPLHF.

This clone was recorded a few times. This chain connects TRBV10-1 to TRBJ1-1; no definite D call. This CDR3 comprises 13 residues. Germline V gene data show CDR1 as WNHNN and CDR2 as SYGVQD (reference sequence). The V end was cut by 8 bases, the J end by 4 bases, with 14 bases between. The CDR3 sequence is CASSMEQTTEAFF. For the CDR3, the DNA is TGCGCCAGCTCTATGGAGCAGACCACTGAAGCTTTCTTT.

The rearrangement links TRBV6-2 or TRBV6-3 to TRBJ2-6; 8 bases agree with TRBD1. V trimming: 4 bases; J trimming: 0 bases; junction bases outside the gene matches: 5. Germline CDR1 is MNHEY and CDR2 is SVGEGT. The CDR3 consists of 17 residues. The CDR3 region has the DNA TGTGCCAGCAGTTTGTTGGGACAGGTCTCTGGGGCCAACGTCCTGACTTTC. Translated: CASSLLGQVSGANVLTF.

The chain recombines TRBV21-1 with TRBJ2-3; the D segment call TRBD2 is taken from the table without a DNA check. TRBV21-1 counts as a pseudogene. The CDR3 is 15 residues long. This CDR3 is CASSKGPAYTDTQYF. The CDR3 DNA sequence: TGTGCCAGCAGCAAAGGGCCAGCGTACACAGATACGCAGTATTTT.

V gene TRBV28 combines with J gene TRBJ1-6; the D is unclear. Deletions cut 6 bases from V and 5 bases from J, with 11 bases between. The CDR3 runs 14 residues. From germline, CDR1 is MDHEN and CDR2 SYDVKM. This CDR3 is CASSRSLDNSPLHF. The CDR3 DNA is TGTGCCAGCAGCAGGTCCTTAGATAATTCACCCCTCCACTTT. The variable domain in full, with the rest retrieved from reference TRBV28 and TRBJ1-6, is DVKVTQSSRYLVKRTGEKVFLECVQDMDHENMFWYRQDPGLGLRLIYFSYDVKMKEKGDIPEGYSVSREKKERFSLILESASTNQTSMYLCASSRSLDNSPLHFGNGTRLTVT.

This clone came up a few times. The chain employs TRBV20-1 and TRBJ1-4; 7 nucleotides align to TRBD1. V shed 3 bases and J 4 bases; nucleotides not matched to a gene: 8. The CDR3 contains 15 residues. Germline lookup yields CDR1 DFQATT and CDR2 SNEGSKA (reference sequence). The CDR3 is CSASYRTGLNEKLFF. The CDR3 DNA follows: TGCAGTGCTAGTTACCGGACAGGCCTTAATGAAAAACTGTTTTTT.

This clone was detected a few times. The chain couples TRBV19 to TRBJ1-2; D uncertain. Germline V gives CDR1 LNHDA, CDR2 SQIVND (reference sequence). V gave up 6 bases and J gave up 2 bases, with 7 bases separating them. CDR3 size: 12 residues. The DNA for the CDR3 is TGTGCCAGTAGCCGAGGGAACTATGGCTACACCTTC. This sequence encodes CASSRGNYGYTF.

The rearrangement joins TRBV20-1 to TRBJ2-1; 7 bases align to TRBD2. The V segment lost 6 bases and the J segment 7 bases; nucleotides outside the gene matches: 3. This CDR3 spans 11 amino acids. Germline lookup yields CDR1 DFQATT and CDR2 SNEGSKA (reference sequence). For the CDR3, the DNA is TGCAGTGCCCAGCGGGGTAATGAGCAGTTCTTC. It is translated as CSAQRGNEQFF.

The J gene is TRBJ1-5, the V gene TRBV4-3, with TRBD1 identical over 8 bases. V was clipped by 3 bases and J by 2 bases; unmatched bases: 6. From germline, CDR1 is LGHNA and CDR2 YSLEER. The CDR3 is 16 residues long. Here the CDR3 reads CASSHSRGPGNQPQHF. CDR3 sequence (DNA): TGCGCCAGCAGCCATAGCAGGGGGCCGGGCAATCAGCCCCAGCATTTT.

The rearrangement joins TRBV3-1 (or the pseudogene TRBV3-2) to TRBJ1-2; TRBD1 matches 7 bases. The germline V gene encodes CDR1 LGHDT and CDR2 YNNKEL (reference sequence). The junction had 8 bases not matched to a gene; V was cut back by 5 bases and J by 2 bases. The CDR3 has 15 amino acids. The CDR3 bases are TGTGCCAGCAGCATCGGAGGGGACAGAAACTATGGCTACACCTTC. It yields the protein CASSIGGDRNYGYTF.

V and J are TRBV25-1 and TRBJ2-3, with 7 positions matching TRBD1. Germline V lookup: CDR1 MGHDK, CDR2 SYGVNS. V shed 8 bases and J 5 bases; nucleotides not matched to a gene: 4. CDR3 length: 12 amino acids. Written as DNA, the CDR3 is TGTGCCAGCCTCGACAGGGTAGATACGCAGTATTTT. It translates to CASLDRVDTQYF.

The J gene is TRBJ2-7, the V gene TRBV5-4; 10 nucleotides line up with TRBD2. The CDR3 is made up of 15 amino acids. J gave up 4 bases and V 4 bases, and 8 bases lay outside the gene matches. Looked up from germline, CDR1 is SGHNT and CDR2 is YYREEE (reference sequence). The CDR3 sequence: CASSRTGTSEYEQYF. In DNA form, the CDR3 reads TGTGCCAGCAGCCGAACCGGGACTAGCGAGTACGAGCAGTACTTC.

The CDR3 loop is CASTPGISVNYGYTF. The CDR3 nucleotides read TGTGCCAGCACCCCGGGAATATCCGTGAACTATGGCTACACCTTC. The chain recombines TRBV6-5 with TRBJ1-2, with no clear D. CDR1 and CDR2 (germline): MNHEY, SVGAGI. The CDR3 covers 15 residues. Trimming stripped 7 bases from V and 2 bases from J, with 17 bases between.

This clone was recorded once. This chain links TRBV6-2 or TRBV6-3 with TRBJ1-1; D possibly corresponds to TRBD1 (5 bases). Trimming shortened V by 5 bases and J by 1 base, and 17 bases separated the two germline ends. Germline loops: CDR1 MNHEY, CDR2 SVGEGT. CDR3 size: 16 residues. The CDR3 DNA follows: TGTGCCAGCAGTCACGGGACCGGGAGAAGGAACACTGAAGCTTTCTTT. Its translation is CASSHGTGRRNTEAFF.

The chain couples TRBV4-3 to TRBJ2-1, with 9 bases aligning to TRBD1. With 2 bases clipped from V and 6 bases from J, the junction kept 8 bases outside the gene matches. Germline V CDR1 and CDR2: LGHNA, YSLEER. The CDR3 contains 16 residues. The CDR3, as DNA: TGCGCCAGCAGCCAACTGACCGGGACAGGGTTCAATGAGCAGTTCTTC. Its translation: CASSQLTGTGFNEQFF.

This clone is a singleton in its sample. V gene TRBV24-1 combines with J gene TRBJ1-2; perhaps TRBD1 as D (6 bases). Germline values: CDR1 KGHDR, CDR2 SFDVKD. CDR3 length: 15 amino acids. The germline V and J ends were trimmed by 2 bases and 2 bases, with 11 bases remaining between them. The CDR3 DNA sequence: TGTGCCACCAGTGATTCTTTAGGGGGAAACTATGGCTACACCTTC. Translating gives CATSDSLGGNYGYTF.

CDR3 residues: CASSLTGGSSYGYTF. The CDR3 DNA is TGTGCCAGCAGCTTGACAGGGGGCTCTAGTTATGGCTACACCTTC. This rearrangement joins TRBV7-3 to TRBJ1-2, with TRBD1 matching over 10 bases. There are 15 residues in the CDR3. Germline V gene data show CDR1 as SGHTA and CDR2 as FQGTGA. The J segment lost 5 bases and the V segment lost 3 bases, leaving 6 bases of the junction unmatched.

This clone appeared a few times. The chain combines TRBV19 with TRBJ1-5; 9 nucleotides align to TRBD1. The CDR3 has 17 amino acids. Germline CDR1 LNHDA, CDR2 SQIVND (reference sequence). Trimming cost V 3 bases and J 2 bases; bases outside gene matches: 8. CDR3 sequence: CASSMGTGRWGNQPQHF. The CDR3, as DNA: TGTGCCAGTAGTATGGGGACAGGGAGGTGGGGCAATCAGCCCCAGCATTTT.

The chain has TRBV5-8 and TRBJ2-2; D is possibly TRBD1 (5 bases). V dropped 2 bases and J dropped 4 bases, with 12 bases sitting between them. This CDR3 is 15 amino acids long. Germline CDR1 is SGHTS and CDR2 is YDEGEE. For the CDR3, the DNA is TGTGCCAGCAGCTTCGTCCAGGGTCTCACCGGGGAGCTGTTTTTT. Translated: CASSFVQGLTGELFF. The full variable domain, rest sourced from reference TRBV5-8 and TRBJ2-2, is EAGVTQSPTHLIKTRGQQATLRCSPISGHTSVYWYQQALGLGLQFLLWYDEGEERNRGNFPPRFSGRQFPNYSSELNVNALELEDSALYLCASSFVQGLTGELFFGEGSRLTVL.

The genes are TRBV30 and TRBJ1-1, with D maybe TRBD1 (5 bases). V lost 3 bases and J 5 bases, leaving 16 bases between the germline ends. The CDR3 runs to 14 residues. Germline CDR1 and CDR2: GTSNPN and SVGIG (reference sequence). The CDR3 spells CAWSAWTEGTEAFF. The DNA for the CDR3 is TGTGCCTGGAGCGCCTGGACGGAGGGGACTGAAGCTTTCTTT.

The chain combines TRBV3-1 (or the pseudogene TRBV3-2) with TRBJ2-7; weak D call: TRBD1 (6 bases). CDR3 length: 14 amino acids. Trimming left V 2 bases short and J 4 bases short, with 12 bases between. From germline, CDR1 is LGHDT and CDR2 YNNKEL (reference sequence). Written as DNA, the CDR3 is TGTGCCAGCAGCCAACCGGGACAACCGTACGAGCAGTACTTC. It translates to CASSQPGQPYEQYF.

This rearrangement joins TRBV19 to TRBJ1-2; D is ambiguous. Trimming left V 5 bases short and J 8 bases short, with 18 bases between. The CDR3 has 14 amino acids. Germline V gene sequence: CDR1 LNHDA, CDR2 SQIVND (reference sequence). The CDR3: CASSEVRRLRGYTF. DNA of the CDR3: TGTGCCAGTAGTGAGGTCCGGAGGCTTAGAGGCTACACCTTC.

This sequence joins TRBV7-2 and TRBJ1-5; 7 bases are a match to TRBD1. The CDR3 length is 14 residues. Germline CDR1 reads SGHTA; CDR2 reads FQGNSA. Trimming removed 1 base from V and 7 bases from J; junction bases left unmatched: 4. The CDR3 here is CASSLGGQKQPQHF. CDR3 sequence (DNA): TGTGCCAGCAGCTTAGGGGGACAGAAGCAGCCCCAGCATTTT.

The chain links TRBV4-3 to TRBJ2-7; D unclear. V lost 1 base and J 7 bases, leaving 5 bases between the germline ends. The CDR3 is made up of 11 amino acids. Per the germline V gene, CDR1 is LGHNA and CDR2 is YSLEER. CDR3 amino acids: CASSQGREQYF. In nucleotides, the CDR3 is TGCGCCAGCAGCCAAGGGCGGGAGCAGTACTTC.

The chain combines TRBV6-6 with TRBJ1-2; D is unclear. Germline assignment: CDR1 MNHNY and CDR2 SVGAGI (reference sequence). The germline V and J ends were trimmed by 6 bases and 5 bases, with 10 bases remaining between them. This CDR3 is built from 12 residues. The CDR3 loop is CASSPDKYGYTF. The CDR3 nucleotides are TGTGCCAGCAGCCCTGACAAGTATGGCTACACCTTC.

The CDR3 nucleotides read TGTGCCAGCAGCCCCCGTAGCGGGATAGATACGCAGTATTTT. Its translation: CASSPRSGIDTQYF. The V gene is TRBV7-9, the J gene TRBJ2-3, with 8 positions matching TRBD2. Trimming at V came to 5 bases and at J to 5 bases, leaving 6 bases not matched to a gene. Germline V gene sequence: CDR1 SEHNR, CDR2 FQNEAQ (reference sequence). This CDR3 is built from 14 residues.